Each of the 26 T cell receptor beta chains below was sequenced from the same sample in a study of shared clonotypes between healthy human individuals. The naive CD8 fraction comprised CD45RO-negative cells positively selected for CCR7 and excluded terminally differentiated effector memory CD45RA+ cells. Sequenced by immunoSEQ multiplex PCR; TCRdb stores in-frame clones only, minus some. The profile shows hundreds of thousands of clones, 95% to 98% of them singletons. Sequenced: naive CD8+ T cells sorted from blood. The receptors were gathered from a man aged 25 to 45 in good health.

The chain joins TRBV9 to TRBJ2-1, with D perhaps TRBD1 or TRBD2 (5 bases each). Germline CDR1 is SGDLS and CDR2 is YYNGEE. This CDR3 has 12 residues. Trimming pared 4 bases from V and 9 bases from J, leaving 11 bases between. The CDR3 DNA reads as TGTGCCAGCAGCAACCGGGACCTTGAGCAGTTCTTC. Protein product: CASSNRDLEQFF.

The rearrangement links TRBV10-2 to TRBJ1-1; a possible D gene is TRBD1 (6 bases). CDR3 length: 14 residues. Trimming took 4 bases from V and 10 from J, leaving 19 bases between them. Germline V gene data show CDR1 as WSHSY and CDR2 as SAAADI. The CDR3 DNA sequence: TGCGCCAGCAGTGCGGACAGTGCGCTAATGAGAGCTTTCTTT. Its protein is CASSADSALMRAFF.

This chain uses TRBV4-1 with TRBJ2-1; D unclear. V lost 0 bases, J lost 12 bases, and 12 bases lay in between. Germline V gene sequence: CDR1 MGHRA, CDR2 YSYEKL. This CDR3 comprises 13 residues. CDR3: CASSQDIIKRQFF. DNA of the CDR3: TGCGCCAGCAGCCAAGATATCATCAAGCGGCAGTTCTTC.

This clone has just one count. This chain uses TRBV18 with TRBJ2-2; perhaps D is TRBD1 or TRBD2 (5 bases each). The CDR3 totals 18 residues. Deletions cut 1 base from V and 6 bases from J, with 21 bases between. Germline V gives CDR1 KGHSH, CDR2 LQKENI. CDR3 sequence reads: CASSPRDVPGSISGELFF. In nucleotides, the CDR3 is TGTGCCAGCTCACCACGGGACGTACCTGGTTCGATTTCCGGGGAGCTGTTTTTT.

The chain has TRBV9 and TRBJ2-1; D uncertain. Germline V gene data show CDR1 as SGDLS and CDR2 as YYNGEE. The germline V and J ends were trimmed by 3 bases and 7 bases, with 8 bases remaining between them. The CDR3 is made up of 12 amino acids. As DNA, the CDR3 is TGTGCCAGCAGCGACCGTACGAATGAGCAGTTCTTC. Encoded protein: CASSDRTNEQFF.

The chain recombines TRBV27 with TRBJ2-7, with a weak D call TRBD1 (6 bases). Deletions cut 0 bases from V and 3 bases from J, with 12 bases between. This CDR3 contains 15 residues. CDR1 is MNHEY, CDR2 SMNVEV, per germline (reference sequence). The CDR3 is CASSLSGTYNYEQYF. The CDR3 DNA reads TGTGCCAGCAGTTTATCGGGGACATATAACTACGAGCAGTACTTC.

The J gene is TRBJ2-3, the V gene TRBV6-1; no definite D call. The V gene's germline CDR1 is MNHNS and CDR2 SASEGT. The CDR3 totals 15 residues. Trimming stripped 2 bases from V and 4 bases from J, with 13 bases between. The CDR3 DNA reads TGTGCCAGCAGTGAATTTGGGGTTTTGGCAGATACGCAGTATTTT. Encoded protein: CASSEFGVLADTQYF.

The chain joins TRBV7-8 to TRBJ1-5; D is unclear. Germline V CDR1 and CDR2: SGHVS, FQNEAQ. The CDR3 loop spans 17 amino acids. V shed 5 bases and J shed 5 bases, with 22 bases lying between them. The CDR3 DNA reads TGTGCCAGCAGCCCCTTCCGGCCTCCTGCCACCCATCAGCCCCAGCATTTT. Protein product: CASSPFRPPATHQPQHF.

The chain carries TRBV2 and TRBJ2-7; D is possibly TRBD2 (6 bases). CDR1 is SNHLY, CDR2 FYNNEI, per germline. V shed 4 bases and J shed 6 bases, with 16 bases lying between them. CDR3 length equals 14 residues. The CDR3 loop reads CASSGDSGFVEQYF. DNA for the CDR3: TGTGCCAGCAGTGGTGATAGCGGCTTTGTCGAGCAGTACTTC.

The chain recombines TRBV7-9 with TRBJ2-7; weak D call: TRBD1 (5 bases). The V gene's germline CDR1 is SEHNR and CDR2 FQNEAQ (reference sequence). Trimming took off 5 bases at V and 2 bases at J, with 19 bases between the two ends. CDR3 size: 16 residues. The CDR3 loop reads CASSPHGSGRTYEQYF. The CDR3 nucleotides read TGTGCCAGCAGCCCACATGGTTCAGGGCGGACCTACGAGCAGTACTTC.

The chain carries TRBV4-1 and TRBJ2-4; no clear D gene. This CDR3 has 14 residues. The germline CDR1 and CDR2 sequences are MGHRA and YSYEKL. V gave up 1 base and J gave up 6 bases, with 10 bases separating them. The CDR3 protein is CASSQADSGNIQYF. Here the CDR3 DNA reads TGCGCCAGCAGCCAAGCTGACTCAGGAAACATTCAGTACTTC.

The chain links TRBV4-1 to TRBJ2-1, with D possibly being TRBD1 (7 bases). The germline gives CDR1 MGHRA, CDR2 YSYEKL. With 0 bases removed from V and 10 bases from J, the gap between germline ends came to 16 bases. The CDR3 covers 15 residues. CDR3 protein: CASSQEGWEDREQFF. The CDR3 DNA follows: TGCGCCAGCAGCCAAGAGGGGTGGGAGGACAGGGAGCAGTTCTTC.

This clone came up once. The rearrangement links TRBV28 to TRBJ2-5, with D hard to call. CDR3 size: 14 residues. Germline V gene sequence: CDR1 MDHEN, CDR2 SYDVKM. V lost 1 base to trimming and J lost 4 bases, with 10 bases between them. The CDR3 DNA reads TGTGCCAGCAGTTTATTGGCAGAGACAGAGACCCAGTACTTC. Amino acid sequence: CASSLLAETETQYF. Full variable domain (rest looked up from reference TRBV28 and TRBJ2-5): DVKVTQSSRYLVKRTGEKVFLECVQDMDHENMFWYRQDPGLGLRLIYFSYDVKMKEKGDIPEGYSVSREKKERFSLILESASTNQTSMYLCASSLLAETETQYFGPGTRLLVL.

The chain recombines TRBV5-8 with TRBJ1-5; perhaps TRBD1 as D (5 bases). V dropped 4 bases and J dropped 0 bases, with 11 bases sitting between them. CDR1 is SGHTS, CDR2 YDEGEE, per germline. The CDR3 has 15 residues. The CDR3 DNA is TGTGCCAGCAGCCGGGACCTTAATAGCAATCAGCCCCAGCATTTT. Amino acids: CASSRDLNSNQPQHF.

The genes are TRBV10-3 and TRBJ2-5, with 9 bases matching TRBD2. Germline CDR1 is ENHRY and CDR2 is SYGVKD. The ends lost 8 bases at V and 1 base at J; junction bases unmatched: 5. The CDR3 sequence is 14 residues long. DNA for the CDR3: TGTGCCATCTCTGCGGGAGGGTTCCAAGAGACCCAGTACTTC. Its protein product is CAISAGGFQETQYF.

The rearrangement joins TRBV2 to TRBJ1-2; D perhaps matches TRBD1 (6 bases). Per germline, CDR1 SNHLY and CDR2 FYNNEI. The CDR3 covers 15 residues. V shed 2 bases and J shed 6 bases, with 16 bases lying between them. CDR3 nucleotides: TGTGCCAGCAGTGAAAATGTACAGGGATCCAATGGCTACACCTTC. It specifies CASSENVQGSNGYTF.

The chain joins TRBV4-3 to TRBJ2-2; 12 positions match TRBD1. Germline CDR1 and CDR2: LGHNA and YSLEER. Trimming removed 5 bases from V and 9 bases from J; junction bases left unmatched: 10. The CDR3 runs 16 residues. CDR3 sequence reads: CASSYNRDRGRRELFF. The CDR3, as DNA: TGCGCCAGCAGCTATAACAGGGACAGGGGGCGAAGGGAGCTGTTTTTT.

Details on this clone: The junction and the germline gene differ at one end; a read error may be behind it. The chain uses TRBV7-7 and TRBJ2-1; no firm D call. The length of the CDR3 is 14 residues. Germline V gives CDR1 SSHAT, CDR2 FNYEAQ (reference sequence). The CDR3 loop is CASSLNQYYNEQFF. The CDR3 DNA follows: TGTGCTAGCAGCCTCAACCAATATTACAATGAGCAGTTCTTC.

CDR3 DNA: TGTGCCAGCAGTGAAAACGGTCGGGGAGAGCAGTTCTTC. Its protein is CASSENGRGEQFF. This chain links TRBV2 with TRBJ2-1; D may be TRBD2 (5 bases). The germline V and J ends were trimmed by 2 bases and 10 bases, with 12 bases remaining between them. CDR1 SNHLY and CDR2 FYNNEI come from the germline V gene. The CDR3 runs to 13 residues. The full variable domain, its missing parts supplied by reference TRBV2 and TRBJ2-1, is EPEVTQTPSHQVTQMGQEVILRCVPISNHLYFYWYRQILGQKVEFLVSFYNNEISEKSEIFDDQFSVERPDGSNFTLKIRSTKLEDSAMYFCASSENGRGEQFFGPGTRLTVL.

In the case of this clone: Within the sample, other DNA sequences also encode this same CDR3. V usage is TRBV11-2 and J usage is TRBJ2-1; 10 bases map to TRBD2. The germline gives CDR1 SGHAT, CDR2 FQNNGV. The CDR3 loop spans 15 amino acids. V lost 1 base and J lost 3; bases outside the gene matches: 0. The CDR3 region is CASSLVAGGYNEQFF. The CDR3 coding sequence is TGTGCCAGCAGCTTAGTAGCGGGAGGCTACAATGAGCAGTTCTTC.

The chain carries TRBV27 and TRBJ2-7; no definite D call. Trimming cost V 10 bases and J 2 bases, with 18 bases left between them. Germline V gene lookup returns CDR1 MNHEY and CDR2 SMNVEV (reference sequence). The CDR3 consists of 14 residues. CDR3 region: CATRLVGYTYEQYF. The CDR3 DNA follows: TGTGCCACCAGGTTAGTGGGGTACACCTACGAGCAGTACTTC.

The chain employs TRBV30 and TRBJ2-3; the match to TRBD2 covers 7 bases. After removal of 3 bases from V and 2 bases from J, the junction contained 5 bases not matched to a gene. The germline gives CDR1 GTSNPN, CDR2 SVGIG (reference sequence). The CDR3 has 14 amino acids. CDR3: CAWSPTSATDTQYF. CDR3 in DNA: TGTGCCTGGAGCCCTACTAGCGCCACAGATACGCAGTATTTT.

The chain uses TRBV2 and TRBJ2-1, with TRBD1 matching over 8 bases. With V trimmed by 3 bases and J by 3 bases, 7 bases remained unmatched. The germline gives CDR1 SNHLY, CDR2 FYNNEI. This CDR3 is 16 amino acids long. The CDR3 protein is CASSDAGQDYYNEQFF. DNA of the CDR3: TGTGCCAGCAGTGACGCGGGACAGGACTACTACAATGAGCAGTTCTTC.

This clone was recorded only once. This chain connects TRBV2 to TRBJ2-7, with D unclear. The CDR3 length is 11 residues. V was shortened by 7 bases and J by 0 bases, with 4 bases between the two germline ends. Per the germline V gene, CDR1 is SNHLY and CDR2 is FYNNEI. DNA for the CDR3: TGTGCCAGCACCGTCTCCTACGAGCAGTACTTC. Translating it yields CASTVSYEQYF.

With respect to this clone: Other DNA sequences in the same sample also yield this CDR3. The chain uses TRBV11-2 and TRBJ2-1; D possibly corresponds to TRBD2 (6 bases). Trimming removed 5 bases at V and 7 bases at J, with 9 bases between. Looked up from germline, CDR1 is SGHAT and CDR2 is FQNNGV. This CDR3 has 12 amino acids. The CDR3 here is CASSGGLNEQFF. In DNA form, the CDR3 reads TGTGCCAGCAGCGGGGGGTTGAATGAGCAGTTCTTC. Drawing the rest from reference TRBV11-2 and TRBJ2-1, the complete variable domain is EAGVAQSPRYKIIEKRQSVAFWCNPISGHATLYWYQQILGQGPKLLIQFQNNGVVDDSQLPKDRFSAERLKGVDSTLKIQPAKLEDSAVYLCASSGGLNEQFFGPGTRLTVL.

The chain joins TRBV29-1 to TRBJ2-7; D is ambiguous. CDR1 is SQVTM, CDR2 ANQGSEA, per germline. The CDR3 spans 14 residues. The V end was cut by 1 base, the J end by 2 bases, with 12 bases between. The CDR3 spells CSVEVPGSTYEQYF. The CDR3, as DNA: TGCAGCGTTGAAGTGCCCGGTTCCACCTACGAGCAGTACTTC.